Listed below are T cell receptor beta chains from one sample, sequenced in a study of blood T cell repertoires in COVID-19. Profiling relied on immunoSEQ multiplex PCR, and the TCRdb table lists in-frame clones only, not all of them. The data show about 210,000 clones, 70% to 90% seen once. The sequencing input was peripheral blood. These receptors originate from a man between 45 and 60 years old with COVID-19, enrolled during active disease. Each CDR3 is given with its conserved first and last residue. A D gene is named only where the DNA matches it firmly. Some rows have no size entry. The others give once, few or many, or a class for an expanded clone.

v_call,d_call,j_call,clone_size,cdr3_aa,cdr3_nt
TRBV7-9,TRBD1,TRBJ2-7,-,CASSAPGQGLTKYF,TGTGCCAGCAGCGCGCCGGGACAGGGGCTCACCAAGTACTTC
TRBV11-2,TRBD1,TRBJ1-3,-,CASSDRQGLISGNTIYF,TGTGCCAGCAGCGATAGACAGGGGCTTATCTCTGGAAACACCATATATTTT
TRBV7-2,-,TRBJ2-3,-,CASSLAQLAGDTQYF,TGTGCCAGCAGCTTAGCTCAACTAGCTGGAGATACGCAGTATTTT
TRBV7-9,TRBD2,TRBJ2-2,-,CASSLALLAGAANTGELFF,TGTGCCAGCAGCTTAGCATTACTAGCGGGGGCCGCGAACACCGGGGAGCTGTTTTTT
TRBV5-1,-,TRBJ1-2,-,CASSLQRQSYGYTF,TGCGCCAGCAGCTTGCAGAGACAGAGCTATGGCTACACCTTC
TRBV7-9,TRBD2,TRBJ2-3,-,CASSFSSGGSTDTQYF,TGTGCCAGCAGCTTTTCTAGCGGGGGCAGCACAGATACGCAGTATTTT
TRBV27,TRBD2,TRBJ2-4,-,CASSVAGGYDIQYF,TGTGCCAGCAGTGTAGCGGGGGGGTATGACATTCAGTACTTC
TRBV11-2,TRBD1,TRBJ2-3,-,CASSSYRGDTQYF,TGTGCCAGCAGCTCTTACAGGGGGGATACGCAGTATTTT
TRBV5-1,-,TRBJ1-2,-,CASSLRTDYGYTF,TGCGCCAGCAGCCTCCGGACAGACTATGGCTACACCTTC
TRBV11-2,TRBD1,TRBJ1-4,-,CASSFDRGVNEKLFF,TGTGCCAGCAGCTTCGACAGGGGGGTTAATGAAAAACTGTTTTTT
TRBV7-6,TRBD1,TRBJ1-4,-,CASSAGTGWYEKLFF,TGTGCCAGCAGCGCAGGGACAGGGTGGTATGAAAAACTGTTTTTT
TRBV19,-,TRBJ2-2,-,CASKPGLSGELFF,TGTGCCAGTAAACCAGGGTTGAGCGGGGAGCTGTTTTTT
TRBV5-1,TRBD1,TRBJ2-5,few,CASSLGVGQVYPQETQYF,TGCGCCAGCAGCTTGGGGGTAGGACAGGTCTATCCTCAAGAGACCCAGTACTTC
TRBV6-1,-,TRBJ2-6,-,CASSVRGRSGANVLTF,TGTGCCAGCAGTGTTCGGGGTCGGTCTGGGGCCAACGTCCTGACTTTC
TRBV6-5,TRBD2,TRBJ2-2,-,CATTDFAGVTGELFF,TGTGCCACCACCGACTTTGCGGGGGTGACCGGGGAGCTGTTTTTT
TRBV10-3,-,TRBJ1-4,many,CAISEPTGEKLFF,TGTGCCATCAGTGAGCCGACAGGTGAAAAACTGTTTTTT
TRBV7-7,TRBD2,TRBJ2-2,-,CASSRSGGLGTGELFF,TGTGCTAGCAGCCGCTCGGGGGGGCTAGGCACCGGGGAGCTGTTTTTT
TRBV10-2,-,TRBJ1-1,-,CASIPLSGGWTEAFF,TGCGCCAGCATTCCTTTGTCCGGGGGTTGGACTGAAGCTTTCTTT
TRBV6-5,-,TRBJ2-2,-,CASRTDRSGTGELFF,TGTGCCAGCAGAACTGACAGATCGGGTACCGGGGAGCTGTTTTTT
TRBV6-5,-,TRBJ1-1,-,CASSFNVQGPSTEAFF,TGTGCCAGCAGTTTCAACGTACAGGGCCCATCTACTGAAGCTTTCTTT
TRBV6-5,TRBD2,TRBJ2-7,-,CASRRLAVSYEQYF,TGTGCCAGCCGCCGACTAGCGGTGTCCTACGAGCAGTACTTC
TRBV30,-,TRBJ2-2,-,CAWSDSNTGELFF,TGTGCCTGGAGTGACTCGAACACCGGGGAGCTGTTTTTT
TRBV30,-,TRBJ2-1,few,CAWSVGYLGDNEQFF,TGTGCCTGGAGTGTAGGATACTTAGGGGACAATGAGCAGTTCTTC
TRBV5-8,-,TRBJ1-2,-,CASSLGVFGYTF,TGTGCCAGCAGCTTGGGAGTCTTTGGCTACACCTTC
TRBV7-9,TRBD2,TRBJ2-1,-,CASRISGGEHEQFF,TGTGCCAGCAGAATCAGCGGGGGGGAGCATGAGCAGTTCTTC
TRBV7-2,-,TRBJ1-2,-,CASSPGGRDGYTF,TGTGCCAGCAGCCCGGGGGGCCGGGATGGCTACACCTTC
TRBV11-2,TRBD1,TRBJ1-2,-,CASRTQGAVVYGYTF,TGTGCCAGCAGGACACAGGGGGCGGTTGTCTATGGCTACACCTTC
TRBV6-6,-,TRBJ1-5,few,CASSYGEYSNQPQHF,TGTGCCAGCAGTTACGGGGAGTATAGCAATCAGCCCCAGCATTTT
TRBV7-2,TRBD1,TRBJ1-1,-,CASSIDRGGTEAFF,TGTGCCAGCAGCATCGACAGGGGTGGGACTGAAGCTTTCTTT
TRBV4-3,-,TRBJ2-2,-,CASSRSRGHGELFF,TGCGCCAGCAGCCGTTCCCGGGGACACGGGGAGCTGTTTTTT
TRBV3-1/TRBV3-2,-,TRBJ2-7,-,CASSLREQYF,TGTGCCAGCAGCCTTCGGGAGCAGTACTTC
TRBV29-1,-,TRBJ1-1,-,CSVEDPTRTTEAFF,TGCAGCGTTGAAGATCCCACAAGAACCACTGAAGCTTTCTTT
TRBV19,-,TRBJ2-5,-,CASAGGAGLRKETQYF,TGTGCCAGTGCCGGAGGAGCGGGCCTTAGGAAAGAGACCCAGTACTTC
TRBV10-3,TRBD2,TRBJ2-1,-,CAISDELAGSDEQFF,TGTGCCATCAGTGATGAACTAGCGGGGTCAGATGAGCAGTTCTTC
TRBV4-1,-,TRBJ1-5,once,CASSQEGGGGEPQHF,TGCGCCAGCAGCCAAGAAGGTGGAGGGGGGGAGCCCCAGCATTTT
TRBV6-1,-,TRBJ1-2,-,CASSLQGLGGYTF,TGTGCCAGCAGCCTACAGGGCCTTGGAGGCTACACCTTC
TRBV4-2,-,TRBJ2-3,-,CASSYLSDTQYF,TGTGCCAGCTCTTATCTCTCAGATACGCAGTATTTT
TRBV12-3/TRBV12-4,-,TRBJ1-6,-,CASSFDRNSPLHF,TGTGCCAGCAGTTTTGACAGAAATTCACCCCTCCACTTT